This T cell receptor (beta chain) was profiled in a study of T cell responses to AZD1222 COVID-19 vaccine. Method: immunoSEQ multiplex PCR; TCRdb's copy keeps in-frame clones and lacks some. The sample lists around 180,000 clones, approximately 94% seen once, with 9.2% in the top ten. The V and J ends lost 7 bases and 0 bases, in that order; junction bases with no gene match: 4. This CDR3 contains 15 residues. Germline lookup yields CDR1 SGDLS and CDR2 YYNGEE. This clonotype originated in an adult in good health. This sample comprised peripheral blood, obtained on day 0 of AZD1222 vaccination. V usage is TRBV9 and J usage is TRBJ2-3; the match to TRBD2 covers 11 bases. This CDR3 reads CASGLAGGSTDTQYF. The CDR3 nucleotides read TGTGCCAGCGGTCTAGCGGGAGGTAGCACAGATACGCAGTATTTT.